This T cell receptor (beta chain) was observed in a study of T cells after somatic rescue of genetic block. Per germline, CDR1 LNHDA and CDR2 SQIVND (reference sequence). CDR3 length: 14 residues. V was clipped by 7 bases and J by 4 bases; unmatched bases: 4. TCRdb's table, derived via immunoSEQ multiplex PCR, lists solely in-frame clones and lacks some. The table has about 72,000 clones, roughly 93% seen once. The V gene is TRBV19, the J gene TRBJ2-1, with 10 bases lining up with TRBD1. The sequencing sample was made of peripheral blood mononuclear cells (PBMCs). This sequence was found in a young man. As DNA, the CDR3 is TGTGCCAGTAAATGGGACAGGGGATACAATGAGCAGTTCTTC. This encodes CASKWDRGYNEQFF.